Described below is a single T cell receptor (beta chain) sequence and its context. As originally analysed: Counts of nucleated cells, estimated from reference gene primer amplification, were obtained. The method was immunoSEQ multiplex PCR; TCRdb's version includes in-frame clones alone and lacks a portion of them. That table gives V, J and clone size, and the DNA gave D and trimming. The sample carries over 90,000 clones, 89% recorded once. The data stem from a study of blood T cell repertoires in COVID-19. Study at large: From T cells, B-cell-depleted T cells, or PBMCs came the material, which was cDNA or gDNA.

Sequenced sample: peripheral blood. The TCR comes from a woman between 65 and 79 years old with acute or convalescent COVID-19.

In DNA form, the CDR3 reads TGTGCCAGCAGCCAGGGATTCCAGGGGGGGAACACTGAAGCTTTCTTT. Translated, it gives CASSQGFQGGNTEAFF. V gene TRBV3-1 (or the pseudogene TRBV3-2) combines with J gene TRBJ1-1; TRBD1 aligns across 7 bases. The junction had 8 bases not matched to a gene; V was cut back by 3 bases and J by 1 base. The CDR3 has 16 residues. Germline CDR1 is LGHDT and CDR2 is YNNKEL (reference sequence).